These 11 T cell receptor beta chains share one sample of origin, sequenced in a study of immune evolution from preneoplasia to lung adenocarcinoma (dated by TCRdb to the early 2020s). Library prep was done by the immunoSEQ multiplex PCR assay. TCRdb mirrors the immuneACCESS table, restricted to in-frame sequences. Some clones are absent from its copies; in checked studies, under half trace to an unresolved V gene, and the reason for the others is unknown. For this sample the table gives around 6,100 clones, of which more than 70% were detected only once. The top ten hold more than 4.5% of the sample. What was sequenced was FFPE invasive lung adenocarcinoma tissue. The cell subset or site label for this specimen denotes: frankly invasive lung adenocarcinoma (ADC). These receptors came from a person between 50 and 69 years old with lung adenocarcinoma.

The rearrangement joins TRBV4-1 to TRBJ2-7, with TRBD2 matching over 9 bases. This CDR3 contains 15 residues. Looked up from germline, CDR1 is MGHRA and CDR2 is YSYEKL. V dropped 4 bases and J dropped 7; count of bases not matched to a gene: 11. CDR3 in amino acids: CASSRTLAGSGEQYF. The CDR3 region has the DNA TGCGCCAGCAGCCGGACACTAGCGGGCTCAGGGGAGCAGTACTTC.

This clone is a singleton in its sample. This sequence joins TRBV19 and TRBJ2-3; 9 bases match TRBD1. V shed 3 bases and J 5 bases; nucleotides not matched to a gene: 3. CDR1 and CDR2 from the germline V gene are LNHDA and SQIVND (reference sequence). The CDR3 totals 14 residues. Here the CDR3 reads CASSMGQGGDTQYF. The DNA of the CDR3 is TGTGCCAGTAGTATGGGACAGGGCGGAGATACGCAGTATTTT.

This clone was recorded only once. The chain has TRBV19 and TRBJ1-2; D might be TRBD1 (6 bases). V lost 6 bases and J lost 4, with 27 bases in between. This CDR3 is 18 amino acids long. Germline loops: CDR1 LNHDA, CDR2 SQIVND (reference sequence). For the CDR3, the DNA is TGTGCCAGTAGGGACTCAACCGGGGCTACAGGGAGAAGCTATGGCTACACCTTC. Residues: CASRDSTGATGRSYGYTF.

This chain connects TRBV21-1 to TRBJ1-2. TRBV21-1 is classified as a pseudogene. This CDR3 is 12 amino acids long. The CDR3 is CASSKISYGYTF. CDR3 nucleotide sequence: TGTGCCAGCAGCAAAATAAGTTATGGCTACACCTTC.

The chain joins TRBV18 to TRBJ2-7; perhaps TRBD2 as D (6 bases). The germline CDR1 and CDR2 sequences are KGHSH and LQKENI. Trimming pared 3 bases from V and 5 bases from J, leaving 14 bases between. This CDR3 region has 14 residues. The CDR3 DNA reads TGTGCCAGCTCACCGCTCGACCTAGCGAACGAGCAGTACTTC. Its protein is CASSPLDLANEQYF.

In nucleotides, the CDR3 is TGTGCCAGCACCACGGGGGGACTAGCGGGAGGTTCCTCCTACAATGAGCAGTTCTTC. This gives the protein CASTTGGLAGGSSYNEQFF. This chain connects TRBV28 to TRBJ2-1, with TRBD2 matching over 15 bases. The junction had 10 bases not matched to a gene; V was cut back by 7 bases and J by 0 bases. This CDR3 is built from 19 residues. In germline, CDR1 is MDHEN, CDR2 SYDVKM.

This clone was recorded a few times. CDR3 nucleotide sequence: TGTGCCAGCAGTTTTACAGGGAACACTGAAGCTTTCTTT. This encodes CASSFTGNTEAFF. The chain uses TRBV27 and TRBJ1-1; tentatively, D is TRBD1 (5 bases). CDR3 size: 13 residues. Between the trimmed V and J ends, which lost 3 bases and 1 base, there was a span of 6 bases. The germline gives CDR1 MNHEY, CDR2 SMNVEV (reference sequence).

This chain links TRBV7-3 with TRBJ2-1, with 11 nucleotides matching TRBD2. Germline V CDR1 and CDR2: SGHTA, FQGTGA. This CDR3 contains 14 residues. Trimming cost V 5 bases and J 8 bases; bases outside gene matches: 5. As DNA, the CDR3 is TGTGCCAGCAGCATACTAGCGGGAGTCGATGAGCAGTTCTTC. Protein sequence: CASSILAGVDEQFF.

The chain combines TRBV28 with TRBJ2-7, with D perhaps matching TRBD1 (5 bases). The germline gives CDR1 MDHEN, CDR2 SYDVKM. Trimming took 5 bases from V and 3 from J, leaving 17 bases between them. The CDR3 spans 15 residues. CDR3 region: CASSPEPTVDYEQYF. For the CDR3, the DNA is TGTGCCAGCAGTCCTGAACCGACAGTAGACTACGAGCAGTACTTC. Filled out from reference TRBV28 and TRBJ2-7, the complete variable domain reads DVKVTQSSRYLVKRTGEKVFLECVQDMDHENMFWYRQDPGLGLRLIYFSYDVKMKEKGDIPEGYSVSREKKERFSLILESASTNQTSMYLCASSPEPTVDYEQYFGPGTRLTVT.

J is TRBJ2-7 and V is TRBV11-1; TRBD2 might be the D (5 bases). The CDR3 runs 15 residues. V lost 5 bases to trimming and J lost 0 bases, with 14 bases between them. The V gene's germline CDR1 is SGHAT and CDR2 FQDESV (reference sequence). DNA for the CDR3: TGTGCCAGCAGCGCCACGGGCGGGCACTCCTACGAGCAGTACTTC. As protein: CASSATGGHSYEQYF.

V and J are TRBV5-6 and TRBJ1-1; D unclear. The CDR3 consists of 13 residues. Trimming cost V 3 bases and J 6 bases, with 12 bases left between them. The germline V gene encodes CDR1 SGHDT and CDR2 YYEEEE. The CDR3 DNA sequence: TGTGCCAGCAGCTCGGTTTCGGGCTCTGAAGCTTTCTTT. Amino acids: CASSSVSGSEAFF. Based on the CDR3 plus reference TRBV5-6 and TRBJ1-1, the full variable domain is DAGVTQSPTHLIKTRGQQVTLRCSPKSGHDTVSWYQQALGQGPQFIFQYYEEEERQRGNFPDRFSGHQFPNYSSELNVNALLLGDSALYLCASSSVSGSEAFFGQGTRLTVV.